Following are 6 T cell receptor beta chains from one sample sequenced in a study of blood T cell repertoires in COVID-19 (TCRdb year 2020). Libraries were constructed by the immunoSEQ multiplex PCR assay. Held by TCRdb, this immuneACCESS table contains in-frame sequences only and omits some clones. Under half of the omission traces to an unresolved V gene where checked; the cause of the rest is unknown. This sample has hundreds of thousands of clones in its table, and around 87% of those were observed once. In total, the top ten clones hold 2% to 2.5% of the sample. Sequencing was done on a sample of peripheral blood. Receptor source: a woman aged 60-75 years with COVID-19, enrolled during active disease.

V usage is TRBV23-1 and J usage is TRBJ1-2; 8 positions match TRBD1. TRBV23-1 counts as an open reading frame of uncertain function. V shed 8 bases and J 0 bases; nucleotides not matched to a gene: 11. The CDR3 runs 16 residues. The CDR3 loop reads CASSSGGTPPNYGYTF. The CDR3 DNA follows: TGCGCCAGCTCATCAGGGGGCACACCTCCTAACTATGGCTACACCTTC.

The V and J genes are TRBV7-2 and TRBJ1-2, with a tentative D call TRBD1 (5 bases). V gave up 1 base and J gave up 4 bases, with 13 bases separating them. Germline V gives CDR1 SGHTA, CDR2 FQGNSA. The CDR3 contains 15 residues. Here the CDR3 reads CASSLGKGPGYGYTF. For the CDR3, the DNA is TGTGCCAGCAGCTTAGGAAAGGGGCCTGGCTATGGCTACACCTTC.

This clone was recorded once. This chain links TRBV20-1 with TRBJ2-7, with D unresolved. The CDR3 loop spans 10 amino acids. V was pared by 6 bases and J by 3 bases, with 6 bases between. Looked up from germline, CDR1 is DFQATT and CDR2 is SNEGSKA (reference sequence). In DNA form, the CDR3 reads TGCAGTGCAGGAGACTACGAGCAGTACTTC. It yields the protein CSAGDYEQYF.

The chain uses TRBV11-2 and TRBJ1-2; tentatively, D is TRBD1 (5 bases). The CDR3 extends over 14 amino acids. Trimming stripped 0 bases from V and 7 bases from J, with 12 bases between. Germline values: CDR1 SGHAT, CDR2 FQNNGV. The CDR3 protein is CASSLDAGVRGYTF. The CDR3 nucleotides read TGTGCCAGCAGCTTAGATGCGGGGGTACGTGGCTACACCTTC.

The table lists this clone with a few counts. The CDR3 region is CASSPRDSYSNQPQHF. CDR3 in DNA: TGTGCCTCGAGTCCCCGGGACAGTTATAGCAATCAGCCCCAGCATTTT. This chain joins TRBV28 and TRBJ1-5; 7 nucleotides match TRBD1. This CDR3 comprises 16 residues. V gave up 11 bases and J gave up 0 bases; unmatched junction bases: 13. Germline-derived CDR1 and CDR2 are MDHEN and SYDVKM.

The chain employs TRBV3-1 (or the pseudogene TRBV3-2) and TRBJ1-1; D is uncertain. V shed 0 bases and J shed 6 bases, with 14 bases lying between them. This CDR3 contains 15 residues. Germline V gene data show CDR1 as LGHDT and CDR2 as YNNKEL (reference sequence). The CDR3 region has the DNA TGTGCCAGCAGCCAAGATTTGAGGCCCGCCCCTGAAGCTTTCTTT. It codes for CASSQDLRPAPEAFF.